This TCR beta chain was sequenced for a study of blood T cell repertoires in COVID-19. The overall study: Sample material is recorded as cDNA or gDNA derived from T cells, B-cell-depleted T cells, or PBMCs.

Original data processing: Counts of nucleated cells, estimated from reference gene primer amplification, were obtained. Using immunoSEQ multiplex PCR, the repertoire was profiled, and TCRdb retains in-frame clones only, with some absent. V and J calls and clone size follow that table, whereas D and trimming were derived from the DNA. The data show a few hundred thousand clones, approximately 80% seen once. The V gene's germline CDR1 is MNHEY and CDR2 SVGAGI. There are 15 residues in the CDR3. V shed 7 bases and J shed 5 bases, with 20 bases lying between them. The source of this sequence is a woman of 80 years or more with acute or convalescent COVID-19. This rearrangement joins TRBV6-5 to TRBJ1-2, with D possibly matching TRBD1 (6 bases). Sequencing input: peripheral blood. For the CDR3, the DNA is TGTGCCAGCAAAAACCAGTTGGGGGCTGGATATGGCTACACCTTC. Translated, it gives CASKNQLGAGYGYTF.